This T cell receptor (beta chain) was captured in a study of T cell repertoires in ileal Crohn's disease. Study-level background: At surgery, about 36% of patients smoked, with median disease duration 7.9 years. Biopsies of the neoterminal ileum at postoperative colonoscopy form M6 samples. Study outcomes and limitations: Compared with CD4 T cells, sorted CD8 cells carried more expanded clones.

As to time point: neoterminal ileum biopsy at postoperative endoscopy, about 6 months after surgery. Each sample's TCRB immunosequencing used roughly 500 nanograms of biopsy DNA. Profiling relied on immunoSEQ multiplex PCR, and the TCRdb table lists in-frame clones only, not all of them. Here the sample spans roughly 20,000 clones, approximately 77% being singletons. As concerns this clone: Its antigen is currently unknown.

With 4 bases clipped from V and 7 bases from J, the junction kept 10 bases outside the gene matches. There are 16 residues in the CDR3. From germline, CDR1 is LGHNA and CDR2 YNFKEQ. The sequence was obtained from an adult with Crohn's disease. The rearrangement joins TRBV4-2 to TRBJ2-1; 10 bases agree with TRBD2. The sample comprised ileal tissue. The CDR3 sequence: CASSPRSGGAFNEQFF. The CDR3 bases are TGTGCCAGCAGCCCCCGAAGCGGGGGGGCATTTAATGAGCAGTTCTTC.